This T cell receptor (beta chain) was recorded in a study of blood T cells in healthy people across ages. Study-wide findings and caveats: Long-lived donors had more naive CD4+ cells and higher diversity than aged donors.

As for this clonotype: The antigen is unknown. A read error may be the cause here, since a much bigger clone is one base away.

Healthy Caucasians from Russia aged roughly 6 to 90 served as donors. The draw of peripheral blood yielded approximately 10 milliliters from each donor. A second PCR of about 6 to 11 cycles used a sample-barcoded 5' primer and a J-beta primer mix. Every single cDNA molecule received a tag from a template-switch adaptor with 12 random nucleotides. In TCRdb, the 5' RACE reads were re-called with MiXCR into one record per CDR3 protein. The data hold fewer than 1 million distinct CDR3 sequences, with around 42% observed a single time. CDR1 and CDR2 (germline): LGHNA, YSLEER. V lost 0 bases to trimming and J lost 10 bases; unmatched junction nucleotides: 7. There are 15 residues in the CDR3.

The material sequenced was blood. The chain carries TRBV4-3 and TRBJ2-1; TRBD1 agrees at 9 bases. The origin of this receptor is a man in his 60s in good health. In DNA, the CDR3 is TGCGCCAGCAGCCAAGATAGGACAGGGGCCTACGAGCAGTTCTTC. Protein: CASSQDRTGAYEQFF.